This TCR beta chain is from a study of brain T cells in children with intractable seizures listed by TCRdb under 2021. Some background on the complete study: As a first screen for immune gene transcripts, resected brain tissue from just under 55 pediatric epilepsy surgery cases was run on a NanoString immunology panel. About 70% of the 12 selected surgery cases also had pre-surgery blood sequenced, which left four cases with brain tissue only. General study outcomes and caveats: Sequencing depth differed between pre- and post-surgery blood, so clones missing from the pre-surgery sample may reflect undersampling. Viral specificity was inferred solely from CDR3 sequence similarity, and the HCMV serostatus of the patients was not known.

For this clone: There is no known antigen for this receptor. No much larger clonotype is one base removed from it; base qualities were not supplied.

CDR1 and CDR2, per the germline V gene, are SGHVS and FNYEAQ. The CDR3 starts with the cysteine, ends with the phenylalanine, and has 20 residues. Just the 60-base CDR3 DNA is kept, in frame starting at base 1. Cut back by 5 bases and 2 bases, the V and J ends lie 30 bases apart. What the time point label conveys for this sample: blood from clinic visit 5 months post-surgery; TSC patient then seizure free. The surgery cases showing the highest brain T cell transcript signatures were chosen for TCR beta chain sequencing of brain tissue and, when available, of blood. Before surgery, the patients had been given at least one anti-epileptic drug. The TCR-sequenced patients were children whose drug-resistant epilepsy was caused by tuberous sclerosis complex, focal cortical dysplasia, Rasmussen encephalitis or hemimegalencephaly. The Monarch genomic DNA purification kit was used to extract bulk genomic DNA from unsorted brain tissue and from whole blood.

The immunoSEQ assay was applied to genomic DNA to generate the TCR beta chain sequences. In the original analysis: CDR3 sequences not starting with the conserved framework cysteine at position 104 were manually removed. To get clonality, the normalized Shannon's Diversity Index was subtracted from one, giving values from 0 (maximal diversity) to 1 (oligoclonal). Chi-squared comparison-of-proportions tests were used to check whether the frequency of the same CDR3 differed between samples, for example brain versus blood. Public clonotypes were identified by searching immuneACCESS, and similarity to known antiviral clonotypes was assessed with the VDJdb browser. Held by TCRdb, this immuneACCESS table contains in-frame sequences only and omits some clones. Under half of the omission traces to an unresolved V gene where checked; the cause of the rest is unknown. That table furnishes V, J and clone size, whereas the DNA furnished D and trimming. The sample profile shows around 340,000 clones; more than 85% of them were found once. 5.7% of the sample goes to the ten largest clones.

The rearrangement joined TRBV7-6 to TRBJ1-1; the D gene is possibly TRBD1, with 6 bases matching. Sample: peripheral blood, taken about 5 months after surgery. This TCR came from a boy under two years old with tuberous sclerosis and intractable seizures. The DNA sequence follows: TGTGCCAGCAGCCGACTTCTACGAACCTTTAGGGGGGGCCTTAACACTGAAGCTTTCTTT. The resulting protein is CASSRLLRTFRGGLNTEAFF. This CDR3, with the reference TRBV7-6 and TRBJ1-1 proteins standing in past its ends, gives the full variable domain GAGVSQSPRYKVTKRGQDVALRCDPISGHVSLYWYRQALGQGPEFLTYFNYEAQQDKSGLPNDRFSAERPEGSISTLTIQRTEQRDSAMYRCASSRLLRTFRGGLNTEAFFGQGTRLTVV.